A selection of T cell receptor beta chains follows, all from one sample in a study of cytomegalovirus exposure and HLA in healthy donors. Sequencing used immunoSEQ multiplex PCR; TCRdb keeps in-frame clones, though not all of them. The sample consists of 120,000 to 150,000 clones, approximately 71% of them appearing once. Sequenced input: PBMCs. Receptors originate from a man in his forties in good health and CMV-seronegative. The CDR3 runs from the conserved cysteine through the conserved F or W. A D gene is named only where the DNA matches it firmly. Only part of the rows carry a size: once, few, many, or a class if the clone is expanded.

V gene	clone size	J gene	D gene	CDR3 DNA	CDR3 protein
TRBV6-1	few	TRBJ1-1	-	TGTGCCAGCAGTGAAAGCGCTTTCTTT	CASSESAFF
TRBV10-3	-	TRBJ2-5	-	TGTGCCATCTCACCCCTAACGAAACAGGTTTGGAAGACCCAGTACTTC	CAISPLTKQVWKTQYF
TRBV2	-	TRBJ2-5	-	TGTGCCAGCAGTGAAGTAAGGGGTGGGGAGACCCAGTACTTC	CASSEVRGGETQYF
TRBV29-1	-	TRBJ1-1	-	TGCAGCGTGTCAGTTAACACTGAAGCTTTCTTT	CSVSVNTEAFF
TRBV7-9	-	TRBJ1-1	-	TGTGCCAGCAGCCGACTTCTGACCAGCGAGGACACTGAAGCTTTCTTT	CASSRLLTSEDTEAFF
TRBV7-9	-	TRBJ1-5	-	TGTGCCAGCAGCTCCACAGGGTTGACCCAGCCCCAGCATTTT	CASSSTGLTQPQHF
TRBV2	-	TRBJ1-2	-	TGTGCCAGCAACCCTGATCTGCGAGGCTACACCTTC	CASNPDLRGYTF
TRBV7-2	-	TRBJ2-7	TRBD1	TGTGCCAGCAGCTTATTCTTCTTTACGGGACAGGGTTCCTACGAGCAGTACTTC	CASSLFFFTGQGSYEQYF
TRBV21-1	-	TRBJ2-7	-	TGTGCCAGCGTGGCACCTCCCTTC	CASVAPPF
TRBV5-4	once	TRBJ1-5	-	TGTGCCAGCAGCTATACGCAACGGGATAATAGCAATCAGCCCCAGCATTTT	CASSYTQRDNSNQPQHF
TRBV4-3	once	TRBJ1-2	TRBD1	TGCGCCAGCAGCCAATTCGCAAACAGGGGGCAGAATGGCTACACCTTC	CASSQFANRGQNGYTF
TRBV29-1	-	TRBJ2-5	-	TGCAGCGTTGATCAGGGGGGAGACCAAGAGACCCAGTACTTC	CSVDQGGDQETQYF
TRBV27	-	TRBJ2-7	-	TGTGCCAGCCACCGCGCAGGGACCTACGAGCAGTACTTC	CASHRAGTYEQYF
TRBV6-5	-	TRBJ1-5	TRBD1	TGTGCCAGCAGTACCGGACAGGGAGGACTTCAGCCCCAGCATTTT	CASSTGQGGLQPQHF
TRBV25-1	once	TRBJ2-4	TRBD2	TGTGCCAGCAGTGAAAAGACTAGCGGGGGGAGAAACATTCAGTACTTC	CASSEKTSGGRNIQYF
TRBV6-4	-	TRBJ2-1	TRBD2	TGTGCCAGCAGTGACTCGATTAGCGGGGGACACAATGAGCAGTTCTTC	CASSDSISGGHNEQFF
TRBV4-2	-	TRBJ2-5	TRBD2	TGTGCCAGCAGCCAACCTAGCGGGGGGGCCGGGGAGACCCAGTACTTC	CASSQPSGGAGETQYF
TRBV19	-	TRBJ1-6	-	TGTGCCAGTAGTATGATGGCAGGGTCGCTAAATTCACCCCTCCACTTT	CASSMMAGSLNSPLHF
TRBV5-1	-	TRBJ2-3	TRBD2	TGCGCCAGCAGCTTTAGCGGGGGGATCACAGATACGCAGTATTTT	CASSFSGGITDTQYF
TRBV19	-	TRBJ1-3	TRBD1	TGTGCCAGTACCCCGGACAGGGTTCAAGGAAACACCATATATTTT	CASTPDRVQGNTIYF
TRBV11-1	few	TRBJ1-1	-	TGTGCCAGCAGCATAGGACACGGGAGAGAAACTGAAGCTTTCTTT	CASSIGHGRETEAFF
TRBV28	-	TRBJ2-6	-	TGTGCCAGCAGTTTCCCCCGGTCTGGGGCCAACGTCCTGACTTTC	CASSFPRSGANVLTF
TRBV19	-	TRBJ1-1	TRBD1	TGTGCCAGTAGGATGGGGGGGGACAGGGGGACTGAAGCTTTCTTT	CASRMGGDRGTEAFF
TRBV5-6	-	TRBJ1-2	-	TGTGCCAGCAGCTTGAGCTCACCGGGTGGCTACACCTTT	CASSLSSPGGYTF
TRBV2	-	TRBJ1-2	TRBD1	TGTGCCAGCAGTGAACGACAGGGCGGCGGCTACACCTTC	CASSERQGGGYTF
TRBV30	-	TRBJ1-2	-	TGTGCCTGGAGTGAGGGAGCTGGCTACACCTTC	CAWSEGAGYTF
TRBV5-4	-	TRBJ1-2	TRBD1	TGTGCCAGCAGCCTCGGACAGGGTCGAAATGGCTACACCTTC	CASSLGQGRNGYTF
TRBV7-2	-	TRBJ2-7	-	TGTGCCAGCAGCTTAGTGGGGGGGCTCAACGAGCAGTACTTC	CASSLVGGLNEQYF
TRBV27	-	TRBJ1-4	-	TGTGCCAGCACCCTAACAGGGAATGGTGAAAAACTGTTTTTT	CASTLTGNGEKLFF
TRBV28	-	TRBJ1-2	-	TGTGCCAGTTACCCCTCGGGGAGATCCTATGGCTACACCTTC	CASYPSGRSYGYTF
TRBV12-5	-	TRBJ2-1	-	TGTGCTAGTGGTTTGGTGTCCTACTACAATGAGCAGTTCTTC	CASGLVSYYNEQFF
TRBV5-1	-	TRBJ2-5	TRBD2	TGCGCCAGCACCAATGTGGGGTTAGCGGGGATAGAGACCCAGTACTTC	CASTNVGLAGIETQYF
TRBV6-5	-	TRBJ1-1	-	TGTGCCAGCAGTTCGTCTATGTACACTGAAGCTTTCTTT	CASSSSMYTEAFF
TRBV7-2	-	TRBJ2-5	TRBD2	TGTGCCAGCACCTCGGTGATAACTAGCGGGAGAGAGACCCAGTACTTC	CASTSVITSGRETQYF
TRBV15	-	TRBJ1-1	-	TGTGCCACCAGCAGAGAACGGACAGCCGCTGAAGCTTTCTTT	CATSRERTAAEAFF
TRBV6-1	-	TRBJ1-2	-	TGTGCCAGCAGTGAAAAGGGGGGGGCGGTCTATGGCTACACCTTC	CASSEKGGAVYGYTF
TRBV5-1	-	TRBJ1-1	-	TGCGCCAGCAGCTTGTTCACAGGGAACACTGAAGCTTTCTTT	CASSLFTGNTEAFF
TRBV27	-	TRBJ1-5	TRBD1	TGTGCCAGCAGAGGGGACAGCGGCAATCAGCCCCAGCATTTT	CASRGDSGNQPQHF
TRBV7-9	-	TRBJ1-4	-	TGTGCCAGCAGCTTAGCCGTGTTTAATGAAAAACTGTTTTTT	CASSLAVFNEKLFF
TRBV27	-	TRBJ2-3	-	TGTGCCAGCAGTGGCAAAAACAGGGACCCCACAGATACGCAGTATTTT	CASSGKNRDPTDTQYF
TRBV9	-	TRBJ2-1	-	TGTGCCAGCAGCGTGATAGCGGACTACTACAATGAGCAGTTCTTC	CASSVIADYYNEQFF
TRBV7-9	-	TRBJ1-4	TRBD1	TGTGCCAGCAGCCTCGGGACAGGACAAGAAAAACTGTTTTTT	CASSLGTGQEKLFF
TRBV5-1	-	TRBJ1-6	TRBD1	TGCGCCAGCAGCCCGTCAGGGACAGGGGATTCACCCCTCCACTTT	CASSPSGTGDSPLHF
TRBV11-2	-	TRBJ2-7	-	TGTGCCAGCAGCTTAGATTCGGCCTACGAGCAGTACTTC	CASSLDSAYEQYF
TRBV13	once	TRBJ1-6	TRBD1	TGTGCCAGCAGCGCCAAACCCGGGACAGGAGCCTCACCCCTCCACTTT	CASSAKPGTGASPLHF
TRBV7-9	-	TRBJ1-6	-	TGTGCCAGCAGCTTAGCGATGACGGAGGACTCCTATAATTCACCCCTCCACTTT	CASSLAMTEDSYNSPLHF
TRBV5-6	few	TRBJ2-5	TRBD2	TGTGCCAGCAGCTTGTTACTAGCGGGGGGAGAGACCCAGTACTTC	CASSLLLAGGETQYF
TRBV7-8	-	TRBJ2-1	-	TGTGCCAGCAGCTCCTATGGAGGCCAACGGCTCAATGAGCAGTTCTTC	CASSSYGGQRLNEQFF
TRBV11-1	-	TRBJ2-4	-	TGTGCCAGCAGCCCCCGGACTCTAGCCAAAAACATTCAGTACTTC	CASSPRTLAKNIQYF
TRBV27	-	TRBJ1-1	TRBD1	TGTGCCAGCAGTCCATCCAGATCGACAGGGATTATCACTGAAGCTTTCTTT	CASSPSRSTGIITEAFF
TRBV5-1	-	TRBJ2-5	-	TGCGCCAGCAGCTTGGTTCCAGGGGAACGAGAGACCCAGTACTTC	CASSLVPGERETQYF
TRBV5-1	-	TRBJ2-1	TRBD2	TGCGCCAGCAGCTTGGATGCTAGCGGGGGGACCTCCTCCTACAATGAGCAGTTCTTC	CASSLDASGGTSSYNEQFF
TRBV5-1	once	TRBJ2-7	TRBD1	TGCGCCAGCAGCCCATTGGCGGGACAGGGGTACGAGCAGTACTTC	CASSPLAGQGYEQYF
TRBV2	-	TRBJ1-5	TRBD1	TGTGCCAGCAGTACCCCCGGGGGGACAGGCTCGAATCAGCCCCAGCATTTT	CASSTPGGTGSNQPQHF